This T cell receptor (beta chain) was obtained from a study of Graves' ophthalmopathy and Graves' hyperthyroidism. V gave up 4 bases and J gave up 0 bases; unmatched junction bases: 5. The CDR3 is 15 amino acids. The germline CDR1 and CDR2 sequences are LNHNV and YYDKDF (reference sequence). The authors amplified TCR beta CDR3 regions from RNA transcripts. First-round RT-PCR relied on HTBI primers, and a second-round multiplex PCR came next. MiXCR, run by TCRdb on the multiplex PCR reads, gives a single entry per CDR3 protein. The sample lists 400,000 to 450,000 distinct CDR3 sequences, 20% to 25% occurring once. Regarding the study as a whole: Forecasting of ophthalmopathy progression by the model achieved nearly 71% sensitivity and roughly 75% specificity. Most thyroid clonotypes expanded beyond 0.001 frequency were also found in blood. A 13-signature model separated ophthalmopathy from stable hyperthyroidism, reaching around 88% sensitivity and 75% to 83% specificity cross-validated.

Concerning this clonotype: Antigen unknown.

Eligible hyperthyroidism cases comprised new diagnoses of under 2 months' duration in individuals aged 18 to 65. Sequencing was performed on peripheral blood. The source of this sequence is a woman between 18 and 30 years old with stable Graves' hyperthyroidism. This chain joins TRBV15 and TRBJ1-1; 7 bases agree with TRBD1. The CDR3 DNA sequence: TGTGCCACCAGCAAGGACAGGCACTTGAACACTGAAGCTTTCTTT. Translated, it gives CATSKDRHLNTEAFF.